The present TCR beta chain was sequenced within a study of blood T cell repertoires in COVID-19. Background on the study: Whether acute or convalescent, the COVID-19 samples came from the United States, Italy and Spain. Nucleic acid was either cDNA or gDNA, and it came from T cells, B-cell-depleted T cells, or PBMCs.

Germline CDR1 is MRHNA and CDR2 is SNTAGT. This CDR3 has 13 residues. V shed 2 bases and J shed 0 bases, with 3 bases lying between them. Authors' analysis steps: Scientists estimated how many nucleated cells there were by amplifying reference gene primers. TCRdb keeps only in-frame clones here, not all; method: immunoSEQ multiplex PCR. The V and J calls and clone size were taken over from that table, and D and trimming were inferred from the DNA. The data show under 300,000 clones, approximately 90% seen once. The sequenced sample consisted of peripheral blood. The receptor's source is a man younger than 35 with active or convalescent COVID-19. The chain links TRBV6-4 to TRBJ2-3; no clear D. DNA for the CDR3: TGTGCCAGCAGTGACGGCAGCACAGATACGCAGTATTTT. Amino acid sequence: CASSDGSTDTQYF.